This passage covers 7 T cell receptor beta chains from one sample sequenced in a study of blood T cells in healthy people across ages. Primed by a sample-barcoded 5' primer and a J-beta primer mix, a second PCR proceeded for about 6 to 11 cycles. TCRdb re-derived calls from the 5' RACE reads in MiXCR, one entry per CDR3 protein. The sample holds hundreds of thousands of distinct CDR3 sequences, approximately 52% seen once. The sequenced material came from blood. These receptors were collected from a man in his fifties or sixties in good health.

The gene calls are TRBV7-9 and TRBJ2-6; D may be TRBD1 (6 bases). Germline V CDR1 and CDR2: SEHNR, FQNEAQ (reference sequence). The V end was cut by 4 bases, the J end by 4 bases, with 14 bases between. This CDR3 is 16 amino acids long. The CDR3 here is CASSSKGGFGANVLTF. Here the CDR3 DNA reads TGTGCCAGCAGCTCGAAAGGGGGTTTCGGGGCCAACGTCCTGACTTTC. The full variable domain, completed using reference TRBV7-9 and TRBJ2-6, is DTGVSQNPRHKITKRGQNVTFRCDPISEHNRLYWYRQTLGQGPEFLTYFQNEAQLEKSRLLSDRFSAERPKGSFSTLEIQRTEQGDSAMYLCASSSKGGFGANVLTFGAGSRLTVL.

The gene calls are TRBV24-1 and TRBJ1-4, with unresolved D. Trimming pared 7 bases from V and 5 bases from J, leaving 10 bases between. Germline CDR1 and CDR2: KGHDR and SFDVKD. The CDR3 contains 13 residues. CDR3 protein: CATSEASNEKLFF. The DNA of the CDR3 is TGTGCCACCAGCGAGGCGTCCAATGAAAAACTGTTTTTT.

This chain joins TRBV2 and TRBJ1-2, with D possibly being TRBD1 (5 bases). V was trimmed by 2 bases and J by 8 bases, leaving 12 bases between them. The CDR3 is 13 residues long. CDR1 and CDR2 (germline): SNHLY, FYNNEI. In nucleotides, the CDR3 is TGTGCCAGCAGTGAAAACAGCCGGGGGGGCTACACCTTC. Translating gives CASSENSRGGYTF.

The chain joins TRBV2 to TRBJ2-3; D not certain. The germline CDR1 and CDR2 sequences are SNHLY and FYNNEI. Between the trimmed V and J ends, which lost 4 bases and 6 bases, there was a span of 11 bases. The CDR3 has 13 amino acids. CDR3 residues: CASSVGTEDTQYF. Here the CDR3 DNA reads TGTGCCAGCAGTGTTGGAACAGAGGATACGCAGTATTTT.

The V and J genes are TRBV7-6 and TRBJ2-5; D is undetermined. Germline values: CDR1 SGHVS, CDR2 FNYEAQ. Between the trimmed V and J ends, which lost 2 bases and 0 bases, there was a span of 16 bases. The CDR3 has 17 amino acids. The CDR3 nucleotides read TGTGCCAGCAGCTTAAATATGGCGGCCGTCTACCAAGAGACCCAGTACTTC. This sequence encodes CASSLNMAAVYQETQYF.

The rearrangement uses TRBV6-2 or TRBV6-3 and TRBJ2-7, with 11 positions matching TRBD2. The germline CDR1 and CDR2 sequences are MNHEY and SVGEGT. The CDR3 extends over 17 amino acids. Germline trimming cut 2 bases from V and 3 bases from J; bases unmatched to any gene: 9. The CDR3 spells CASSYAGTSGTNYEQYF. The CDR3 DNA sequence: TGTGCCAGCAGTTACGCCGGGACTAGCGGAACCAACTACGAGCAGTACTTC.

The V call is TRBV5-1, the J call TRBJ1-1; no clear D. This CDR3 comprises 15 residues. V was trimmed by 2 bases and J by 4 bases, leaving 15 bases between them. Germline V lookup: CDR1 SGHRS, CDR2 YFSETQ. CDR3 in amino acids: CASSLDTARGTEAFF. In DNA form, the CDR3 reads TGCGCCAGCAGCTTAGACACAGCTAGAGGCACTGAAGCTTTCTTT.